The clone carrying this T cell receptor beta chain was counted a few times. Its matching antigen is unknown. The data originate from a study of early T cells in non-severe SARS-CoV-2 infection. Looking at the study overall: It was bulk RNA from unsorted whole blood that was sequenced, and the chains were unpaired.

Unique molecular identifiers were affixed to single, distinct cDNA molecules. Each CDR3 protein is one row after TCRdb ran MiXCR on the 5' RACE reads. The sample has some 80,000 distinct CDR3 sequences, about 9.4% seen once. Trimming removed 5 bases from V and 6 bases from J, with 7 bases in between. The CDR3 loop spans 12 amino acids. Per the germline V gene, CDR1 is SGHTA and CDR2 is FQGTGA. Study observations and caveats: Private and CD4 specificities were missed by VDJdb matching, skewed to anti-spike CD8.

The chain employs TRBV7-3 and TRBJ2-2; D gene unclear. The source was whole blood, collected at baseline. The sequence was obtained from an adult who was a healthcare worker with PCR-confirmed SARS-CoV-2 infection or an uninfected control (not recorded which). The chain's CDR3 is CASSPTPGELFF. In DNA, the CDR3 is TGTGCCAGCAGCCCAACCCCCGGGGAGCTGTTTTTT.